One and the same sample provided the 3 T cell receptor beta chains below, sequenced in a study of T cell responses to AZD1222 COVID-19 vaccine. Assay used: immunoSEQ multiplex PCR; TCRdb lists only in-frame clones, some missing. The data contain about 110,000 clones, roughly 87% of them singletons. Sequenced here: peripheral blood, sampled on day 0 of AZD1222 vaccination. The receptors were sampled from an adult in good health.

The chain joins TRBV27 to TRBJ2-7, with 10 nucleotides matching TRBD1. The CDR3 consists of 14 residues. The germline V gene encodes CDR1 MNHEY and CDR2 SMNVEV (reference sequence). The V segment lost 4 bases and the J segment 0 bases; nucleotides outside the gene matches: 0. CDR3 bases: TGTGCCAGCAGTTGGACAGGGGGCTCCTACGAGCAGTACTTC. Its translation is CASSWTGGSYEQYF.

The V and J genes are TRBV15 and TRBJ2-5; D is ambiguous. The V gene lost 0 bases and the J gene lost 9 bases, with 8 bases spanning the gap. The CDR3 totals 12 residues. The germline CDR1 and CDR2 sequences are LNHNV and YYDKDF (reference sequence). CDR3 sequence reads: CATSRDIWAQYF. The CDR3 DNA sequence: TGTGCCACCAGCAGAGATATTTGGGCCCAGTACTTC. The complete variable domain, with remaining parts taken from reference TRBV15 and TRBJ2-5, reads DAMVIQNPRYQVTQFGKPVTLSCSQTLNHNVMYWYQQKSSQAPKLLFHYYDKDFNNEADTPDNFQSRRPNTSFCFLDIRSPGLGDTAMYLCATSRDIWAQYFGPGTRLLVL.

The chain has TRBV5-4 and TRBJ2-1, with a weak D call TRBD2 (5 bases). Per germline, CDR1 SGHNT and CDR2 YYREEE (reference sequence). The CDR3 runs 14 residues. Trimming cost V 2 bases and J 3 bases, with 9 bases left between them. In DNA form, the CDR3 reads TGTGCCAGCAGCTTTGGCGGAGGCTACAATGAGCAGTTCTTC. Translation gives CASSFGGGYNEQFF.